This is a list of T cell receptor beta chains from one sample in a study of T-cell reconstitution after alpha-beta-depleted transplantation in children. TCRdb used MiXCR to reprocess the PCR reads, holding one entry per CDR3 protein. The repertoire consists of about 200,000 distinct CDR3 sequences, with approximately 6.9% occurring once and the leading ten covering more than 5.5%. The source material was PBMCs, sampled before TCRalphabeta/CD19-depleted stem cell transplant. All receptors derive from a boy aged 2 to 10 with acute lymphoblastic leukemia, due to receive a stem cell transplant. CDR3s include the opening cysteine and the closing phenylalanine or tryptophan. Fields, in order: CDR3 length, D gene, J gene, clone size, V gene, CDR3 protein, CDR3 DNA. D genes are given only for firm matches. Rows give clone size only sometimes, using once, few, many, or a class for an expanded clone.

len: 15
d_gene: TRBD1
j_gene: TRBJ1-3
abundance: many
v_gene: TRBV7-6
CDR3aa: CASSLSGQLGNTIYF
CDR3nt: TGTGCCAGCAGCTTATCGGGACAGTTGGGAAACACCATATATTTT

len: 13
d_gene: -
j_gene: TRBJ1-2
abundance: few
v_gene: TRBV20-1
CDR3aa: CSARDQGLGGYTF
CDR3nt: TGCAGTGCTAGAGATCAGGGCTTAGGTGGCTACACCTTC

len: 15
d_gene: -
j_gene: TRBJ2-1
abundance: -
v_gene: TRBV7-2
CDR3aa: CASSLNGGLDNEQFF
CDR3nt: TGTGCCAGCAGCTTAAACGGTGGGCTCGACAATGAGCAGTTCTTC

len: 17
d_gene: TRBD2
j_gene: TRBJ2-2
abundance: -
v_gene: TRBV6-1
CDR3aa: CASSDDTSGDVTGELFF
CDR3nt: TGTGCCAGCAGCGATGACACTAGCGGGGATGTCACCGGGGAGCTGTTTTTT

len: 14
d_gene: -
j_gene: TRBJ2-7
abundance: many
v_gene: TRBV9
CDR3aa: CASSVGGLPYEQYF
CDR3nt: TGTGCCAGCAGCGTTGGGGGGTTACCATACGAGCAGTACTTC

len: 13
d_gene: -
j_gene: TRBJ2-1
abundance: many
v_gene: TRBV6-5
CDR3aa: CASSLGWVNEQFF
CDR3nt: TGTGCCAGCAGTTTGGGGTGGGTCAATGAGCAGTTCTTC

len: 16
d_gene: -
j_gene: TRBJ2-2
abundance: many
v_gene: TRBV18
CDR3aa: CASSRVQVANTGELFF
CDR3nt: TGTGCCAGCTCACGGGTCCAAGTCGCCAACACCGGGGAGCTGTTTTTT

len: 13
d_gene: -
j_gene: TRBJ1-1
abundance: many
v_gene: TRBV28
CDR3aa: CASSLSGTAEAFF
CDR3nt: TGTGCCAGCAGTTTATCAGGGACGGCTGAAGCTTTCTTT

len: 16
d_gene: TRBD1
j_gene: TRBJ1-1
abundance: many
v_gene: TRBV7-8
CDR3aa: CASSPFLGQAIVEAFF
CDR3nt: TGTGCCAGCAGCCCCTTCCTGGGACAGGCCATAGTAGAAGCTTTCTTT

len: 15
d_gene: -
j_gene: TRBJ2-1
abundance: many
v_gene: TRBV27
CDR3aa: CASWTGGLSYNEQFF
CDR3nt: TGTGCCAGCTGGACTGGGGGACTCTCCTACAATGAGCAGTTCTTC

len: 13
d_gene: -
j_gene: TRBJ2-2
abundance: few
v_gene: TRBV9
CDR3aa: CASSGRNTGELFF
CDR3nt: TGTGCCAGCAGCGGCAGGAACACCGGGGAGCTGTTTTTT

len: 13
d_gene: -
j_gene: TRBJ2-3
abundance: once
v_gene: TRBV2
CDR3aa: CASSESWQGREYF
CDR3nt: TGTGCCAGCAGTGAGAGTTGGCAGGGGAGGGAGTATTTT

len: 15
d_gene: -
j_gene: TRBJ2-7
abundance: many
v_gene: TRBV12-3/TRBV12-4
CDR3aa: CASPLPTTSSYEQYF
CDR3nt: TGTGCCAGCCCTCTGCCCACGACTAGTTCCTACGAGCAGTACTTC

len: 15
d_gene: -
j_gene: TRBJ2-3
abundance: many
v_gene: TRBV7-9
CDR3aa: CASSFWRKSTDTQYF
CDR3nt: TGTGCCAGCAGCTTTTGGCGGAAAAGCACAGATACGCAGTATTTT

len: 16
d_gene: -
j_gene: TRBJ2-6
abundance: many
v_gene: TRBV5-1
CDR3aa: CASSPSGSSGANVLTF
CDR3nt: TGCGCCAGCAGCCCTTCCGGGAGCTCTGGGGCCAACGTCCTGACTTTC

len: 18
d_gene: -
j_gene: TRBJ1-1
abundance: many
v_gene: TRBV7-8
CDR3aa: CASSSTRGRMIMNTEAFF
CDR3nt: TGTGCCAGCAGCTCCACCAGGGGACGGATGATCATGAACACTGAAGCTTTCTTT

len: 14
d_gene: -
j_gene: TRBJ2-4
abundance: many
v_gene: TRBV20-1
CDR3aa: CSASRDFEGNIQYF
CDR3nt: TGCAGTGCTAGTAGGGACTTCGAAGGAAACATTCAGTACTTC

len: 19
d_gene: TRBD2
j_gene: TRBJ2-5
abundance: many
v_gene: TRBV7-2
CDR3aa: CASSLRASGSAGVGETQYF
CDR3nt: TGTGCCAGCAGCTTAAGGGCTAGCGGGAGTGCCGGAGTAGGTGAGACCCAGTACTTC

len: 13
d_gene: TRBD1
j_gene: TRBJ2-5
abundance: many
v_gene: TRBV29-1
CDR3aa: CSVETTGEETQYF
CDR3nt: TGCAGCGTTGAAACTACAGGGGAAGAGACCCAGTACTTC

len: 13
d_gene: -
j_gene: TRBJ1-1
abundance: many
v_gene: TRBV20-1
CDR3aa: CSAAPPGRTEAFF
CDR3nt: TGCAGTGCCGCGCCTCCGGGGCGGACTGAAGCTTTCTTT

len: 12
d_gene: -
j_gene: TRBJ2-2
abundance: few
v_gene: TRBV12-3/TRBV12-4
CDR3aa: CASRTGGGELFF
CDR3nt: TGTGCCAGCAGGACTGGGGGCGGGGAGCTGTTTTTT

len: 13
d_gene: -
j_gene: TRBJ2-1
abundance: many
v_gene: TRBV28
CDR3aa: CASAVGRSRGKFF
CDR3nt: TGTGCCTCAGCAGTAGGTCGTTCAAGGGGAAAGTTCTTC

len: 12
d_gene: -
j_gene: TRBJ1-1
abundance: -
v_gene: TRBV25-1
CDR3aa: CASSELESEVFF
CDR3nt: TGTGCCAGCAGTGAATTGGAGTCTGAAGTTTTCTTT

len: 13
d_gene: -
j_gene: TRBJ1-1
abundance: many
v_gene: TRBV5-1
CDR3aa: CASSIRTVSEAFF
CDR3nt: TGCGCCAGCAGCATCCGGACGGTATCCGAAGCTTTCTTT

len: 17
d_gene: TRBD2
j_gene: TRBJ2-1
abundance: many
v_gene: TRBV7-2
CDR3aa: CASSSASGRNTRGEQFF
CDR3nt: TGTGCCAGCAGCTCGGCTAGCGGGAGAAACACTAGGGGGGAGCAGTTCTTC

len: 18
d_gene: TRBD2
j_gene: TRBJ2-3
abundance: many
v_gene: TRBV7-2
CDR3aa: CASSLALSSGASTDTQYF
CDR3nt: TGTGCCAGCAGCTTAGCGCTGTCTAGCGGGGCCAGCACAGATACGCAGTATTTT

len: 12
d_gene: -
j_gene: TRBJ1-6
abundance: few
v_gene: TRBV28
CDR3aa: CASSLTGSPLHF
CDR3nt: TGTGCCAGCAGTTTAACCGGTTCACCCCTCCACTTT

len: 18
d_gene: TRBD1
j_gene: TRBJ2-6
abundance: -
v_gene: TRBV18
CDR3aa: CASSPMETGASGANVLTF
CDR3nt: TGTGCCAGCTCACCAATGGAGACAGGGGCTAGTGGGGCCAACGTCCTGACTTTC

len: 14
d_gene: -
j_gene: TRBJ2-2
abundance: many
v_gene: TRBV21-1
CDR3aa: CASRRKVCTGELFF
CDR3nt: TGTGCCAGCAGGAGGAAGGTCTGCACCGGGGAGCTGTTTTTT

len: 15
d_gene: -
j_gene: TRBJ1-2
abundance: many
v_gene: TRBV11-2
CDR3aa: CASSRNREINYGYTF
CDR3nt: TGTGCCAGCAGCCGGAACAGGGAAATTAACTATGGCTACACCTTC

len: 15
d_gene: TRBD2
j_gene: TRBJ2-3
abundance: -
v_gene: TRBV7-3
CDR3aa: CASRSRGGSTDTQYF
CDR3nt: TGTGCCAGCAGGTCCCGCGGGGGTAGCACAGATACGCAGTATTTT

len: 14
d_gene: -
j_gene: TRBJ1-6
abundance: few
v_gene: TRBV6-1
CDR3aa: CASTQLIGNSPLHF
CDR3nt: TGTGCCAGCACCCAGTTAATCGGGAATTCACCCCTCCACTTT

len: 15
d_gene: -
j_gene: TRBJ2-6
abundance: -
v_gene: TRBV15
CDR3aa: CATSRGDAGANVLTF
CDR3nt: TGTGCCACCAGCAGAGGAGACGCTGGGGCCAACGTCCTGACTTTC

len: 14
d_gene: -
j_gene: TRBJ2-5
abundance: many
v_gene: TRBV29-1
CDR3aa: CSVRTGWGQETQYF
CDR3nt: TGCAGCGTTAGAACAGGGTGGGGACAAGAGACCCAGTACTTC

len: 18
d_gene: TRBD2
j_gene: TRBJ2-3
abundance: few
v_gene: TRBV2
CDR3aa: CASSGEAGGFSSTDTQYF
CDR3nt: TGTGCCAGCAGTGGTGAAGCGGGGGGTTTTTCTAGCACAGATACGCAGTATTTT

len: 16
d_gene: TRBD1
j_gene: TRBJ1-2
abundance: many
v_gene: TRBV20-1
CDR3aa: CSATPAGQGSNYGYTF
CDR3nt: TGCAGTGCTACCCCAGCGGGACAGGGTTCTAACTATGGCTACACCTTC

len: 17
d_gene: TRBD1
j_gene: TRBJ1-1
abundance: many
v_gene: TRBV7-6
CDR3aa: CASSLARRDSLLAEAFF
CDR3nt: TGTGCCAGCAGCTTAGCGCGGAGGGACAGCCTGTTGGCTGAAGCTTTCTTT

len: 13
d_gene: -
j_gene: TRBJ2-7
abundance: many
v_gene: TRBV20-1
CDR3aa: CSASRGTNYEQYF
CDR3nt: TGCAGTGCTTCAAGGGGGACAAATTACGAGCAGTACTTC

len: 14
d_gene: -
j_gene: TRBJ2-7
abundance: -
v_gene: TRBV6-5
CDR3aa: CASRLFGSSYEQYF
CDR3nt: TGTGCCAGCAGATTATTTGGCAGTTCCTACGAGCAGTACTTC

len: 12
d_gene: -
j_gene: TRBJ2-7
abundance: many
v_gene: TRBV28
CDR3aa: CASISAFYEQYF
CDR3nt: TGTGCCAGCATTTCGGCCTTCTACGAGCAGTACTTC

len: 12
d_gene: -
j_gene: TRBJ2-2
abundance: many
v_gene: TRBV20-1
CDR3aa: CSARDGRGELFF
CDR3nt: TGCAGTGCTAGAGATGGGCGCGGGGAGCTGTTTTTT

len: 16
d_gene: TRBD2
j_gene: TRBJ2-1
abundance: many
v_gene: TRBV20-1
CDR3aa: CSASGLAESSYNEQFF
CDR3nt: TGCAGTGCTAGTGGGCTAGCGGAAAGCTCCTACAATGAGCAGTTCTTC

len: 14
d_gene: -
j_gene: TRBJ1-6
abundance: many
v_gene: TRBV12-3/TRBV12-4
CDR3aa: CASSFRQGNSPLHF
CDR3nt: TGTGCCAGCAGTTTTAGGCAGGGGAATTCACCCCTCCACTTT

len: 12
d_gene: TRBD1
j_gene: TRBJ2-1
abundance: -
v_gene: TRBV3-1
CDR3aa: CASSWGQAGKFF
CDR3nt: TGTGCCAGCAGCTGGGGACAGGCCGGGAAGTTCTTC

len: 17
d_gene: TRBD1
j_gene: TRBJ1-2
abundance: -
v_gene: TRBV6-1
CDR3aa: CASSGSRTGVIDYGYTF
CDR3nt: TGTGCCAGCAGTGGATCCAGGACAGGGGTCATCGACTATGGCTACACCTTC

len: 14
d_gene: -
j_gene: TRBJ2-4
abundance: many
v_gene: TRBV20-1
CDR3aa: CSARDWGAKNIQYF
CDR3nt: TGCAGTGCTAGAGATTGGGGGGCCAAAAACATTCAGTACTTC

len: 15
d_gene: -
j_gene: TRBJ1-1
abundance: many
v_gene: TRBV10-3
CDR3aa: CAISDSGGQVAEAFF
CDR3nt: TGTGCCATCAGTGATTCGGGGGGCCAAGTAGCTGAAGCTTTCTTT

len: 14
d_gene: TRBD1
j_gene: TRBJ2-4
abundance: -
v_gene: TRBV19
CDR3aa: CASSPTGRKNIQYF
CDR3nt: TGTGCCAGTAGTCCGACAGGGCGGAAAAACATTCAGTACTTC

len: 14
d_gene: -
j_gene: TRBJ1-5
abundance: few
v_gene: TRBV6-1
CDR3aa: CASSEARGNQPQHF
CDR3nt: TGTGCCAGCAGTGAAGCGAGGGGAAATCAGCCCCAGCATTTT

len: 15
d_gene: -
j_gene: TRBJ2-5
abundance: few
v_gene: TRBV14
CDR3aa: CASSQGDFGQETQYF
CDR3nt: TGTGCCAGCAGCCAAGGGGACTTCGGGCAAGAGACCCAGTACTTC

len: 14
d_gene: -
j_gene: TRBJ2-7
abundance: -
v_gene: TRBV28
CDR3aa: CASTPGRFSYEQYF
CDR3nt: TGTGCCAGCACTCCGGGACGCTTCTCCTACGAGCAGTACTTC

len: 12
d_gene: -
j_gene: TRBJ2-7
abundance: -
v_gene: TRBV7-2
CDR3aa: CASNLSSYEQYF
CDR3nt: TGTGCCAGCAACCTCTCCTCCTACGAGCAGTACTTC

len: 17
d_gene: -
j_gene: TRBJ1-1
abundance: few
v_gene: TRBV28
CDR3aa: CASSLGAGLGQNTEAFF
CDR3nt: TGTGCCAGCAGTCTAGGTGCGGGTTTGGGACAGAACACTGAAGCTTTCTTT

len: 17
d_gene: TRBD2
j_gene: TRBJ2-7
abundance: many
v_gene: TRBV11-2
CDR3aa: CASSARGSGGPSYEQYF
CDR3nt: TGTGCCAGCAGCGCCAGAGGTAGCGGGGGGCCCTCCTACGAGCAGTACTTC

len: 16
d_gene: -
j_gene: TRBJ2-1
abundance: many
v_gene: TRBV7-8
CDR3aa: CASSFVGGSSYNEQFF
CDR3nt: TGTGCCAGCAGCTTTGTTGGGGGGAGCTCCTACAATGAGCAGTTCTTC

len: 12
d_gene: -
j_gene: TRBJ2-3
abundance: few
v_gene: TRBV28
CDR3aa: CASSGSTDTQYF
CDR3nt: TGTGCCAGCTCCGGAAGTACAGATACGCAGTATTTT

len: 15
d_gene: TRBD1
j_gene: TRBJ1-1
abundance: many
v_gene: TRBV6-2/TRBV6-3
CDR3aa: CASRTRQGGNTEAFF
CDR3nt: TGTGCCAGCAGAACCCGACAGGGAGGGAACACTGAAGCTTTCTTT

len: 18
d_gene: TRBD1
j_gene: TRBJ1-1
abundance: many
v_gene: TRBV4-3
CDR3aa: CASSRGTGVSLTNTEAFF
CDR3nt: TGCGCCAGCAGCCGCGGGACAGGGGTTTCATTAACGAACACTGAAGCTTTCTTT

len: 15
d_gene: TRBD2
j_gene: TRBJ2-7
abundance: many
v_gene: TRBV12-3/TRBV12-4
CDR3aa: CASSRTSGATYEQYF
CDR3nt: TGTGCCAGCAGTCGGACTAGCGGGGCTACCTACGAGCAGTACTTC

len: 14
d_gene: -
j_gene: TRBJ2-2
abundance: many
v_gene: TRBV20-1
CDR3aa: CSARVSGITGELFF
CDR3nt: TGCAGTGCTAGAGTGTCAGGGATCACCGGGGAGCTGTTTTTT